The 18 T cell receptor beta chains below come from one sample, sequenced in a study of T cells after yellow fever vaccination. Via MiXCR, TCRdb re-called the 5' RACE reads, giving one row per CDR3 protein. The table has about 230,000 distinct CDR3 sequences, 6% to 8% seen once. Source: CD4+ T cells sorted from PBMCs, taken on the day of the yellow fever booster vaccination. All receptors come from a man aged 25 to 40 who received the YFV17D yellow fever vaccine.

This chain links TRBV30 with TRBJ1-5; 7 bases line up with TRBD1. J lost 4 bases, V lost 2 bases, and 8 bases had no gene match. Germline assignment: CDR1 GTSNPN and CDR2 SVGIG (reference sequence). The CDR3 runs to 15 residues. CDR3 DNA: TGTGCCTGGAGTCCGACAGGGAGAGGGAATCAGCCCCAGCATTTT. Translation gives CAWSPTGRGNQPQHF.

There are many counts of this clonotype. The chain combines TRBV5-1 with TRBJ2-1; 11 bases map to TRBD2. Germline V gene lookup returns CDR1 SGHRS and CDR2 YFSETQ. CDR3 size: 14 residues. V shed 7 bases and J 7 bases; nucleotides not matched to a gene: 7. The CDR3 DNA reads as TGCGCCAGCGGCTCTAGCGGGAGGTTTAATGAGCAGTTCTTC. Translated, it gives CASGSSGRFNEQFF.

The V call is TRBV27, the J call TRBJ2-7; no reliable D call. Germline-derived CDR1 and CDR2 are MNHEY and SMNVEV (reference sequence). CDR3 length equals 15 residues. Trimming stripped 4 bases from V and 1 base from J, with 14 bases between. The CDR3: CASSSTGFSSYEQYF. In DNA form, the CDR3 reads TGTGCCAGCAGTTCTACCGGGTTTTCTTCCTACGAGCAGTACTTC.

The CDR3 is CAISLAESGNEQFF. Here the CDR3 DNA reads TGTGCCATCAGTCTTGCCGAGTCCGGCAATGAGCAGTTCTTC. The chain has TRBV10-3 and TRBJ2-1; no definite D call. The CDR3 covers 14 residues. The ends were cut back, 5 bases at V and 6 bases at J, with 14 bases in the middle. Germline assignment: CDR1 ENHRY and CDR2 SYGVKD.

This rearrangement joins TRBV5-4 to TRBJ2-3, with a possible D match to TRBD1 (6 bases). CDR1 SGHNT and CDR2 YYREEE come from the germline V gene (reference sequence). The V and J ends lost 0 bases and 6 bases respectively, with 17 bases between them. The CDR3 runs 16 residues. The chain's CDR3 is CASSLARGGGRDTQYF. DNA of the CDR3: TGTGCCAGCAGCTTGGCCAGGGGCGGTGGGCGGGATACGCAGTATTTT.

This clonotype has a count of ten or more. The chain joins TRBV20-1 to TRBJ2-5; D is tentatively TRBD1 or TRBD2 (5 bases each). V was clipped by 5 bases and J by 3 bases, with 10 bases between them. Germline CDR1 DFQATT, CDR2 SNEGSKA (reference sequence). This CDR3 has 12 amino acids. The CDR3 DNA sequence: TGCAGTGCTCACCGGGACGAAGAGACCCAGTACTTC. Translation: CSAHRDEETQYF.

The V gene is TRBV12-5, the J gene TRBJ2-1, with a possible D match to TRBD1 (5 bases). The V gene lost 2 bases and the J gene lost 0 bases, with 8 bases spanning the gap. Germline CDR1 and CDR2: LGHNT and FRNRAP. The CDR3 totals 15 residues. CDR3 residues: CASGLFGASYNEQFF. The DNA for the CDR3 is TGTGCTAGTGGTTTGTTTGGGGCCTCCTACAATGAGCAGTTCTTC.

This clonotype has ten or more counts. The genes are TRBV20-1 and TRBJ2-5; 7 bases match TRBD2. The CDR3 sequence is 14 residues long. V was pared by 6 bases and J by 4 bases, with 11 bases of the junction left unmatched. In germline, CDR1 is DFQATT, CDR2 SNEGSKA (reference sequence). The CDR3 sequence: CSAYQAGLVETQYF. In nucleotides, the CDR3 is TGCAGTGCATACCAAGCGGGATTGGTAGAGACCCAGTACTTC.

This clonotype was seen at least ten times. The V call is TRBV5-5, the J call TRBJ2-3, with D possibly matching TRBD2 (5 bases). With 4 bases removed from V and 2 bases from J, the gap between germline ends came to 14 bases. The CDR3 consists of 15 residues. CDR1 SGHKS and CDR2 YYEKEE come from the germline V gene (reference sequence). As DNA, the CDR3 is TGTGCCAGCAGCGCAACCGGGATCTTCACAGATACGCAGTATTTT. Its protein is CASSATGIFTDTQYF.

This clonotype was counted ten times or more. The chain joins TRBV20-1 to TRBJ2-2, with D perhaps TRBD2 (5 bases). Trimming removed 1 base from V and 6 bases from J, with 15 bases in between. The CDR3 is made up of 15 amino acids. Per germline, CDR1 DFQATT and CDR2 SNEGSKA (reference sequence). Written as DNA, the CDR3 is TGCAGTGCTAGAGGAGCGCGTAGGCGGGCCGGGGAGCTGTTTTTT. Protein sequence: CSARGARRRAGELFF.

This clonotype was counted at least ten times. The V and J genes are TRBV5-1 and TRBJ2-1, with D possibly TRBD1 on 5 matching bases. The CDR3 is 17 amino acids. The germline CDR1 and CDR2 sequences are SGHRS and YFSETQ. V was shortened by 4 bases and J by 0 bases, with 17 bases between the two germline ends. The DNA for the CDR3 is TGCGCCAGCAGCCGTACTTCAGGGTCCCTCTCCTACAATGAGCAGTTCTTC. Its protein product is CASSRTSGSLSYNEQFF.

A remark on this clonotype: Since a much larger clone is just one base distant, this may be a read error. The rearrangement uses TRBV20-1 and TRBJ2-1; 11 positions agree with TRBD2. The CDR3 totals 16 residues. The germline V gene encodes CDR1 DFQATT and CDR2 SNEGSKA (reference sequence). Trimming removed 2 bases from V and 6 bases from J; junction bases left unmatched: 9. CDR3 in DNA: TGCAGTGCTAGATCCCTGACTAGCGGGATACGCAATGAGCAGTTCTTC. Protein product: CSARSLTSGIRNEQFF.

The chain employs TRBV20-1 and TRBJ2-1; 10 nucleotides agree with TRBD2. The trim removed 0 bases at V and 10 bases at J, leaving 3 bases unmatched. The CDR3 has 13 amino acids. Germline V gives CDR1 DFQATT, CDR2 SNEGSKA (reference sequence). The CDR3 region has the DNA TGCAGTGCTAGAGATACAGCGGGAGGGGAGCAGTTCTTC. It codes for CSARDTAGGEQFF.

J is TRBJ2-3 and V is TRBV6-2 or TRBV6-3, with TRBD2 matching over 8 bases. The CDR3 totals 14 residues. The junction had 8 bases not matched to a gene; V was cut back by 8 bases and J by 4 bases. Looked up from germline, CDR1 is MNHEY and CDR2 is SVGEGT. The CDR3 nucleotides are TGTGCCAGCCAGGGAGCGGGAGTGTCAGATACGCAGTATTTT. Translated: CASQGAGVSDTQYF.

Only a few counts were recorded for this clonotype. The chain couples TRBV3-1 to TRBJ2-1; the D gene is possibly TRBD2 (5 bases). V lost 8 bases to trimming and J lost 8 bases, with 10 bases between them. This CDR3 has 11 amino acids. CDR1 is LGHDT and CDR2 is YNNKEL in the germline V gene (reference sequence). CDR3 nucleotide sequence: TGTGCCAGCGGACTCACCTATGAGCAGTTCTTC. It codes for CASGLTYEQFF.

This clonotype was counted ten times or more. This chain uses TRBV29-1 with TRBJ2-3; possible D gene TRBD1, 6 bases. Per germline, CDR1 SQVTM and CDR2 ANQGSEA. CDR3 size: 15 residues. V was pared by 5 bases and J by 2 bases, with 17 bases between. The CDR3 sequence: CSVLKQGWPTDTQYF. For the CDR3, the DNA is TGCAGCGTTTTGAAACAGGGATGGCCCACAGATACGCAGTATTTT.

This clonotype came up a few times. One base away lies a much larger clone, so this may be a sequencing read error. This sequence joins TRBV3-1 and TRBJ2-7, with 7 nucleotides matching TRBD1. The V gene's germline CDR1 is LGHDT and CDR2 YNNKEL (reference sequence). The CDR3 is made up of 15 amino acids. This CDR3 reads CATSQGLQGYYEQYF. The CDR3 coding sequence is TGTGCCACCAGCCAAGGATTACAGGGGTACTACGAGCAGTACTTC.

This clonotype was recorded a few times. The CDR3 sequence is CASSFSGQGGEQYF. DNA of the CDR3: TGTGCCAGCAGCTTCTCCGGACAGGGTGGGGAGCAGTACTTC. This chain uses TRBV7-2 with TRBJ2-7, with 8 bases lining up with TRBD1. The germline gives CDR1 SGHTA, CDR2 FQGNSA. This CDR3 spans 14 amino acids. V was clipped by 3 bases and J by 7 bases; unmatched bases: 8.